The entry below describes one T cell receptor (beta chain). Trimming cost V 5 bases and J 4 bases; bases outside gene matches: 4. CDR1 and CDR2 (germline): MNHEY, SMNVEV (reference sequence). This CDR3 comprises 13 residues. The source of the sample is a study of long-term antiretroviral therapy in people with HIV. Samples were assayed with immunoSEQ v3.0 at survey level. TCRdb keeps only in-frame clones here, not all; method: immunoSEQ multiplex PCR. The table lists about 35,000 clones, 60% to 85% of them singletons, with about 7% in the top ten. The chain carries TRBV27 and TRBJ2-7, with 8 bases matching TRBD1. The clonotype comes from a woman aged 45-60 years with HIV. The sample in question was unsorted PBMCs, obtained 2 years after starting antiretroviral therapy. The CDR3 DNA reads TGTGCCAGCAGTCATGGACAGGGTTACGAGCAGTACTTC. Translating it yields CASSHGQGYEQYF.